This passage covers 22 T cell receptor beta chains from one sample sequenced in a study of OX40 agonist ivuxolimab in advanced cancers. Assay used: immunoSEQ multiplex PCR; TCRdb lists only in-frame clones, some missing. The sample has 75,000 to 100,000 clones; under 95% are singletons. Sequenced material: CD4+ or CD8+ T cells sorted from blood, taken in a trial of the OX40 agonist ivuxolimab. Source of these receptors: an adult with an advanced solid tumor such as melanoma, head and neck, liver or kidney cancer.

The rearrangement uses TRBV9 and TRBJ1-5; D call uncertain. The CDR3 runs 15 residues. Per germline, CDR1 SGDLS and CDR2 YYNGEE. With 4 bases removed from V and 0 bases from J, the gap between germline ends came to 11 bases. The CDR3 coding sequence is TGTGCCAGCAGCCCAGACGGTGCTAGCAATCAGCCCCAGCATTTT. Translating it yields CASSPDGASNQPQHF.

The CDR3 bases are TGCGCCAGCAGCACTCGGACAGGGGCCGGAAACACCATATATTTT. Its translation: CASSTRTGAGNTIYF. This chain links TRBV4-1 with TRBJ1-3; 9 bases are shared with TRBD1. The germline CDR1 and CDR2 sequences are MGHRA and YSYEKL. The CDR3 has 15 residues. J gave up 4 bases and V 5 bases, and 6 bases lay outside the gene matches.

This clone came up a few times. The chain couples TRBV6-5 to TRBJ1-5, with a tentative D call TRBD1 (5 bases). This CDR3 comprises 14 residues. V lost 2 bases to trimming and J lost 7 bases, with 12 bases between them. Germline CDR1 reads MNHEY; CDR2 reads SVGAGI. This chain's CDR3 is CASSYGAGLQPQHF. Here the CDR3 DNA reads TGTGCCAGCAGTTACGGGGCAGGGTTGCAGCCCCAGCATTTT.

The gene calls are TRBV11-2 and TRBJ2-7; D gene ambiguous. The V gene lost 7 bases and the J gene lost 3 bases, with 13 bases spanning the gap. The CDR3 contains 13 residues. CDR1 is SGHAT, CDR2 FQNNGV, per germline. The CDR3 spells CASNVVTRYEQYF. In nucleotides, the CDR3 is TGTGCCAGCAACGTAGTAACCCGCTACGAGCAGTACTTC.

The rearrangement uses TRBV6-5 and TRBJ1-1, with D hard to call. The CDR3 extends over 12 amino acids. Trimming shortened V by 10 bases and J by 1 base, and 10 bases separated the two germline ends. Germline values: CDR1 MNHEY, CDR2 SVGAGI. The CDR3 sequence is CATQNGNTEAFF. The DNA of the CDR3 is TGTGCCACCCAAAATGGGAACACTGAAGCTTTCTTT.

V and J are TRBV5-1 and TRBJ2-7, with TRBD1 identical over 10 bases. Germline V gene data show CDR1 as SGHRS and CDR2 as YFSETQ. Trimming at V came to 4 bases and at J to 4 bases, leaving 11 bases not matched to a gene. This CDR3 is 16 amino acids long. The CDR3 is CASSVKGTGARYEQYF. The CDR3 DNA is TGCGCCAGCAGCGTGAAGGGGACAGGGGCAAGGTACGAGCAGTACTTC.

The V call is TRBV7-2, the J call TRBJ2-5; 9 bases agree with TRBD2. The CDR3 runs 19 residues. Trimming cost V 2 bases and J 4 bases; bases outside gene matches: 17. The germline CDR1 and CDR2 sequences are SGHTA and FQGNSA. CDR3 sequence reads: CASSLFFSGVAGVRETQYF. In DNA form, the CDR3 reads TGTGCCAGCAGCTTATTTTTTTCGGGAGTAGCGGGAGTAAGAGAGACCCAGTACTTC.

This clone was observed once. The gene calls are TRBV6-1 and TRBJ1-1, with D perhaps TRBD1 (6 bases). V was shortened by 6 bases and J by 5 bases, with 16 bases between the two germline ends. The CDR3 has 14 residues. From germline, CDR1 is MNHNS and CDR2 SASEGT. Written as DNA, the CDR3 is TGTGCCAGCAGCTTAGGGGGTTCGAGGACTGAAGCTTTCTTT. Protein: CASSLGGSRTEAFF.

The rearrangement joins TRBV19 to TRBJ1-2; 8 nucleotides align to TRBD1. Per the germline V gene, CDR1 is LNHDA and CDR2 is SQIVND (reference sequence). V was pared by 1 base and J by 5 bases, with 6 bases of the junction left unmatched. The CDR3 contains 15 residues. The CDR3 DNA reads as TGTGCCAGTAGTATAGGTGCAGGGGGCGCATATGGCTACACCTTC. Translating gives CASSIGAGGAYGYTF.

The sample holds one count of this clone. The same CDR3 can be traced to other DNA sequences in this sample. This chain joins TRBV11-2 and TRBJ1-1, with D unresolved. Germline V gene sequence: CDR1 SGHAT, CDR2 FQNNGV. V gave up 1 base and J gave up 0 bases, with 3 bases separating them. The CDR3 is made up of 13 amino acids. CDR3 sequence (DNA): TGTGCCAGCAGCTTAGGGGTGAACACTGAAGCTTTCTTT. As protein: CASSLGVNTEAFF.

The rearrangement links TRBV27 to TRBJ2-7; 8 bases agree with TRBD1. Germline CDR1 is MNHEY and CDR2 is SMNVEV (reference sequence). This CDR3 is built from 15 residues. V shed 0 bases and J 6 bases; nucleotides not matched to a gene: 7. CDR3 DNA: TGTGCCAGCAGTTTATCTTCTGGACAGGGTGGCGAGCAGTACTTC. Translation gives CASSLSSGQGGEQYF.

V and J are TRBV5-6 and TRBJ1-2; 10 bases agree with TRBD1. Trimming at V came to 2 bases and at J to 4 bases, leaving 5 bases not matched to a gene. This CDR3 spans 15 amino acids. Per germline, CDR1 SGHDT and CDR2 YYEEEE. Here the CDR3 DNA reads TGTGCCAGCAGCTTAGGGACAGGGGCGTCCTATGGCTACACCTTC. Translation gives CASSLGTGASYGYTF.

The table lists this clone with a count of one. The CDR3 loop is CASSSTRTRGMTDTQYF. CDR3 coding DNA: TGTGCCAGCAGTTCAACCCGGACTAGAGGCATGACAGATACGCAGTATTTT. The chain links TRBV28 to TRBJ2-3; 7 nucleotides agree with TRBD2. The V segment lost 4 bases and the J segment 3 bases; nucleotides outside the gene matches: 13. This CDR3 is built from 17 residues. Germline V gives CDR1 MDHEN, CDR2 SYDVKM.

The sample holds a few counts of this clone. The chain links TRBV6-1 to TRBJ2-2, with no clear D. V lost 5 bases, J lost 6 bases, and 4 bases lay in between. From germline, CDR1 is MNHNS and CDR2 SASEGT. The CDR3 is 11 amino acids. The CDR3 reads CASSPPGELFF. In DNA, the CDR3 is TGTGCCAGCAGTCCCCCCGGGGAGCTGTTTTTT.

The chain links TRBV2 to TRBJ1-2, with D perhaps TRBD1 (5 bases). Germline values: CDR1 SNHLY, CDR2 FYNNEI. V was trimmed by 0 bases and J by 4 bases, leaving 9 bases between them. The length of the CDR3 is 14 residues. CDR3 in amino acids: CASSEAGALYGYTF. The CDR3 DNA reads TGTGCCAGCAGTGAAGCAGGGGCCCTCTATGGCTACACCTTC.

This chain connects TRBV11-2 to TRBJ2-7; D not certain. This CDR3 has 15 amino acids. In germline, CDR1 is SGHAT, CDR2 FQNNGV. V lost 2 bases and J lost 4, with 15 bases in between. The DNA for the CDR3 is TGTGCCAGCAGCTTACTTAGAAATCGCGAATACGAGCAGTACTTC. It specifies CASSLLRNREYEQYF.

This sequence joins TRBV27 and TRBJ2-2; the D is unclear. This CDR3 is 14 amino acids long. The germline gives CDR1 MNHEY, CDR2 SMNVEV (reference sequence). Trimming removed 3 bases at V and 3 bases at J, with 8 bases between. For the CDR3, the DNA is TGTGCCAGCAGTTTGGGTCTAGACACCGGGGAGCTGTTTTTT. The encoded protein is CASSLGLDTGELFF.

This chain joins TRBV30 and TRBJ2-4; D possibly uses TRBD1 or TRBD2 (6 bases each). CDR1 and CDR2 (germline): GTSNPN, SVGIG (reference sequence). The V and J ends lost 3 bases and 8 bases respectively, with 17 bases between them. This CDR3 contains 14 residues. The CDR3 DNA sequence: TGTGCCTGGAGCGGGGGCAGGGGTTATGACATTCAGTACTTC. This sequence encodes CAWSGGRGYDIQYF.

This chain joins TRBV12-5 and TRBJ2-3; 8 bases fit TRBD2. The ends lost 1 base at V and 8 bases at J; junction bases unmatched: 2. The CDR3 spans 13 residues. CDR1 and CDR2 (germline): LGHNT, FRNRAP. The CDR3 nucleotides read TGTGCTAGTGGTTTGGAGGCGGGAGGTACGCAGTATTTT. It translates to CASGLEAGGTQYF.

This chain connects TRBV6-5 to TRBJ2-5, with D unclear. Trimming took off 0 bases at V and 0 bases at J, with 8 bases between the two ends. This CDR3 is built from 15 residues. Looked up from germline, CDR1 is MNHEY and CDR2 is SVGAGI. The CDR3 coding sequence is TGTGCCAGCAGTTACTCGTGGACGTACCAAGAGACCCAGTACTTC. The encoded protein is CASSYSWTYQETQYF.

The chain uses TRBV6-5 and TRBJ1-2, with 11 bases matching TRBD1. Germline CDR1 and CDR2: MNHEY and SVGAGI. The CDR3 runs 14 residues. After removal of 6 bases from V and 7 bases from J, the junction contained 7 bases not matched to a gene. The CDR3 here is CASSPGQGALGYTF. For the CDR3, the DNA is TGTGCCAGCAGCCCAGGACAGGGGGCACTTGGCTACACCTTC.

The genes are TRBV27 and TRBJ1-2; possible D gene TRBD1, 6 bases. The CDR3 sequence is 13 residues long. Per the germline V gene, CDR1 is MNHEY and CDR2 is SMNVEV (reference sequence). V dropped 4 bases and J dropped 4 bases, with 10 bases sitting between them. The CDR3 DNA follows: TGTGCCAGCAGTTACACAGGGTCCTATGGCTACACCTTC. Protein product: CASSYTGSYGYTF.